Each of the 18 T cell receptor beta chains below was sequenced from the same sample in a study of Ad26.COV2.S vaccination and SARS-CoV-2 variants. The method was immunoSEQ multiplex PCR; TCRdb's version includes in-frame clones alone and lacks a portion of them. The profile shows about 440,000 clones, 90% of them singletons. Indicated treatment: 19 received Ad26.COV2.S at low or high dose, single or two shots; 5 received placebo; per-sample allocation not given. Sampling was done on day 63 after the first vaccine or placebo injection. The sample was peripheral blood, taken in a trial of Ad26.COV2.S vaccine versus placebo. Source of these receptors: a person aged 18-65 years who received the Ad26.COV2.S COVID-19 vaccine or a placebo.

DNA for the CDR3: TGCAGCGTTGTTTGGACCACCAACACCGGGGAGCTGTTTTTT. Its translation: CSVVWTTNTGELFF. V and J are TRBV29-1 and TRBJ2-2; D is uncertain. V was trimmed by 4 bases and J by 2 bases, leaving 11 bases between them. CDR1 and CDR2 (germline): SQVTM, ANQGSEA. The CDR3 spans 14 residues.

This chain links TRBV11-2 with TRBJ2-1; D remains unclear. This CDR3 region has 15 residues. Germline values: CDR1 SGHAT, CDR2 FQNNGV. The germline V and J ends were trimmed by 1 base and 8 bases, with 15 bases remaining between them. The CDR3 loop is CASSLASGWMDEQFF. Written as DNA, the CDR3 is TGTGCCAGCAGCTTAGCCTCCGGCTGGATGGATGAGCAGTTCTTC.

This clone came up once. The chain employs TRBV5-6 and TRBJ2-2, with D unclear. V lost 0 bases and J 7 bases, leaving 10 bases between the germline ends. The CDR3 has 14 residues. Germline CDR1 reads SGHDT; CDR2 reads YYEEEE. The CDR3 sequence is CASSLAGFDGELFF. The CDR3 nucleotides are TGTGCCAGCAGCTTGGCAGGCTTCGACGGGGAGCTGTTTTTT. The whole variable domain, filled in from reference TRBV5-6 and TRBJ2-2, reads DAGVTQSPTHLIKTRGQQVTLRCSPKSGHDTVSWYQQALGQGPQFIFQYYEEEERQRGNFPDRFSGHQFPNYSSELNVNALLLGDSALYLCASSLAGFDGELFFGEGSRLTVL.

The V and J genes are TRBV13 and TRBJ1-3; weak D call: TRBD1 (6 bases). Germline V gene data show CDR1 as PRHDT and CDR2 as FYEKMQ (reference sequence). This CDR3 contains 14 residues. V was pared by 4 bases and J by 2 bases, with 9 bases between. DNA for the CDR3: TGTGCCAGCAGCTCTCAGGGGACTGGAAACACCATATATTTT. Translated, it gives CASSSQGTGNTIYF. Full variable domain (rest looked up from reference TRBV13 and TRBJ1-3): AAGVIQSPRHLIKEKRETATLKCYPIPRHDTVYWYQQGPGQDPQFLISFYEKMQSDKGSIPDRFSAQQFSDYHSELNMSSLELGDSALYFCASSSQGTGNTIYFGEGSWLTVV.

A single count supports this clone. V is TRBV28 and J is TRBJ1-4, with D unresolved. CDR1 MDHEN and CDR2 SYDVKM come from the germline V gene. CDR3 length: 13 amino acids. V lost 3 bases and J lost 7, with 9 bases in between. The DNA of the CDR3 is TGTGCCAGCAGTTTTGTTCTGCCTGAAAAACTGTTTTTT. Translation: CASSFVLPEKLFF.

V gene TRBV11-2 combines with J gene TRBJ2-3, with D perhaps matching TRBD2 (6 bases). Germline values: CDR1 SGHAT, CDR2 FQNNGV. The CDR3 has 17 residues. V lost 5 bases to trimming and J lost 3 bases, with 21 bases between them. CDR3 in amino acids: CASSHARAGRMTDTQYF. The CDR3 DNA follows: TGTGCCAGCAGCCACGCTCGGGCAGGGAGGATGACAGATACGCAGTATTTT.

This rearrangement joins TRBV3-1 (or the pseudogene TRBV3-2) to TRBJ2-7; unclear D gene. CDR3 size: 13 residues. CDR1 is LGHDT, CDR2 YNNKEL, per germline (reference sequence). V lost 4 bases, J lost 2 bases, and 9 bases lay in between. CDR3 nucleotides: TGTGCCAGCAGCCGCCTTGGGACCTACGAGCAGTACTTC. It encodes CASSRLGTYEQYF.

The rearrangement uses TRBV19 and TRBJ2-6; D is possibly TRBD1 (6 bases). Germline V gene data show CDR1 as LNHDA and CDR2 as SQIVND (reference sequence). V gave up 6 bases and J gave up 0 bases, with 12 bases separating them. The CDR3 covers 16 residues. The CDR3: CASSPRTASGANVLTF. DNA for the CDR3: TGTGCCAGTAGCCCCCGGACAGCCTCTGGGGCCAACGTCCTGACTTTC.

The rearrangement links TRBV4-3 to TRBJ2-1, with 11 bases fitting TRBD2. This CDR3 is built from 15 residues. Germline CDR1 LGHNA, CDR2 YSLEER. Trimming took 2 bases from V and 9 from J; bases not matched to a gene: 6. The DNA for the CDR3 is TGCGCCAGCAGCCAACGACTAGCGGGAAAAGGTGAGCAGTTCTTC. This gives the protein CASSQRLAGKGEQFF.

Worth noting for this clone: Compared with germline, one end of the junction differs, possibly owing to a read error. The chain couples TRBV5-5 to TRBJ1-4; D ambiguous. Germline V CDR1 and CDR2: SGHKS, YYEKEE (reference sequence). This CDR3 contains 18 residues. The CDR3 DNA sequence: TGTACCAGCAGCTTGGGAGGCGCTCCCAATGGGGCTAATGAAAAACTGTTTTTT. Translation gives CTSSLGGAPNGANEKLFF.

This clone was detected a few times. The chain employs TRBV9 and TRBJ2-1; possible D gene TRBD2, 6 bases. Deletions cut 0 bases from V and 2 bases from J, with 9 bases between. This CDR3 is 15 amino acids long. CDR1 SGDLS and CDR2 YYNGEE come from the germline V gene. As DNA, the CDR3 is TGTGCCAGCAGCGTAGAGGAGGGGCCCTACAATGAGCAGTTCTTC. Translating gives CASSVEEGPYNEQFF. Based on the CDR3 plus reference TRBV9 and TRBJ2-1, the full variable domain is DSGVTQTPKHLITATGQRVTLRCSPRSGDLSVYWYQQSLDQGLQFLIQYYNGEERAKGNILERFSAQQFPDLHSELNLSSLELGDSALYFCASSVEEGPYNEQFFGPGTRLTVL.

The chain joins TRBV29-1 to TRBJ2-1, with D maybe TRBD2 (5 bases). V lost 3 bases, J lost 10 bases, and 19 bases lay in between. The germline gives CDR1 SQVTM, CDR2 ANQGSEA. The CDR3 length is 14 residues. The CDR3 DNA reads TGCAGCGTTGATCCATCTGGGGAGTCTGAGGAGCAGTTCTTC. The encoded protein is CSVDPSGESEEQFF.

The chain has TRBV11-2 and TRBJ1-1, with 7 bases aligning to TRBD1. The CDR3 extends over 14 amino acids. CDR1 is SGHAT, CDR2 FQNNGV, per germline. J was trimmed by 5 bases and V by 5 bases; bases with no gene match: 8. CDR3 bases: TGTGCCAGCAGCCCGACAGGGCGGAGGACTGAAGCTTTCTTT. Encoded protein: CASSPTGRRTEAFF.

The V gene is TRBV7-9, the J gene TRBJ2-3, with 10 bases identical to TRBD2. V gave up 5 bases and J gave up 5 bases; unmatched junction bases: 7. Germline assignment: CDR1 SEHNR and CDR2 FQNEAQ (reference sequence). CDR3 size: 15 residues. The CDR3 bases are TGTGCCAGCAGCCTGGCTAGCGGGAGTATAGATACGCAGTATTTT. It specifies CASSLASGSIDTQYF.

The chain couples TRBV29-1 to TRBJ2-1; TRBD1 matches at 7 bases. The CDR3 covers 11 residues. Germline V gene sequence: CDR1 SQVTM, CDR2 ANQGSEA. J was trimmed by 14 bases and V by 5 bases; bases with no gene match: 9. CDR3 DNA: TGCAGCGTTTTCACAGGGGTGGAGGAGTTCTTC. It encodes CSVFTGVEEFF.

The chain links TRBV25-1 to TRBJ2-2, with D possibly matching TRBD1 (6 bases). The CDR3 sequence is 17 residues long. Germline V gene sequence: CDR1 MGHDK, CDR2 SYGVNS. Trimming stripped 3 bases from V and 1 base from J, with 15 bases between. CDR3 amino acids: CASSDVRGSGNTGELFF. The CDR3 nucleotides are TGTGCCAGCAGTGATGTCAGGGGCAGTGGGAACACCGGGGAGCTGTTTTTT.

This clone came up a few times. The sample holds other DNA sequences that translate to the same CDR3. The chain carries TRBV12-3 or TRBV12-4 and TRBJ1-5; TRBD1 aligns across 7 bases. The trim removed 6 bases at V and 4 bases at J, leaving 3 bases unmatched. This CDR3 comprises 13 residues. The CDR3 nucleotides read TGTGCCAGCAGGTCGACAGGGAATCAGCCCCAGCATTTT. It yields the protein CASRSTGNQPQHF.

The chain is built from TRBV5-3 and TRBJ2-7, with 7 bases lining up with TRBD1. TRBV5-3 carries the ORF label, with uncertain function. This CDR3 region has 15 residues. J was trimmed by 2 bases and V by 2 bases; bases with no gene match: 7. The CDR3 reads CARSFGGQVAYEQYF. CDR3 DNA sequence: TGTGCCAGAAGCTTTGGCGGACAGGTGGCCTACGAGCAGTACTTC.